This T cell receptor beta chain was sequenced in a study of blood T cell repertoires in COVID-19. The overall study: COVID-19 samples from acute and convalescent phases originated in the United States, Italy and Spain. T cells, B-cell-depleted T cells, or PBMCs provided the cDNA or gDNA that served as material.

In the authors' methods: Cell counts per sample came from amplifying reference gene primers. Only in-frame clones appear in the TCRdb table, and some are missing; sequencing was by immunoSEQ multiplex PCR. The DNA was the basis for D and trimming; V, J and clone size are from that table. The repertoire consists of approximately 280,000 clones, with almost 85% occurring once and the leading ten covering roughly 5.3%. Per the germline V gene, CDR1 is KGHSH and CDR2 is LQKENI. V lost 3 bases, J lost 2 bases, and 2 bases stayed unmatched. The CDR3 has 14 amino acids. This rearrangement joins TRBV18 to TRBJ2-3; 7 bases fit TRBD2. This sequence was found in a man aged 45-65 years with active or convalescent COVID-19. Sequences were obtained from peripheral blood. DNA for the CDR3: TGTGCCAGCTCACCTAGCGGGCTCACAGATACGCAGTATTTT. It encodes CASSPSGLTDTQYF.